Listed here are 13 T cell receptor beta chains from one sample, sequenced in a study of blood T cell repertoires in COVID-19. The assay was immunoSEQ multiplex PCR, and TCRdb's table has in-frame clones only and misses some. This sample has approximately 120,000 clones; more than 85% occur once, and the top ten carry approximately 2%. Sequenced material: peripheral blood. Receptors originate from a man aged 45-65 years with COVID-19, enrolled during active disease.

The rearrangement links TRBV19 to TRBJ1-5, with D possibly being TRBD1 (6 bases). Germline values: CDR1 LNHDA, CDR2 SQIVND (reference sequence). V lost 5 bases to trimming and J lost 6 bases, with 11 bases between them. The CDR3 spans 13 residues. The CDR3: CASSHRASQPQHF. The CDR3 coding sequence is TGTGCCAGTAGTCACAGGGCCAGTCAGCCCCAGCATTTT.

The chain joins TRBV9 to TRBJ2-1, with unresolved D. This CDR3 comprises 13 residues. From germline, CDR1 is SGDLS and CDR2 YYNGEE. V lost 0 bases and J 6 bases, leaving 7 bases between the germline ends. DNA for the CDR3: TGTGCCAGCAGCGTAGAGTCCGGCAATGAGCAGTTCTTC. It specifies CASSVESGNEQFF.

The chain is built from TRBV5-6 and TRBJ2-6; maybe TRBD1 (5 bases). The CDR3 totals 18 residues. CDR1 is SGHDT and CDR2 is YYEEEE in the germline V gene. V was clipped by 0 bases and J by 0 bases, with 13 bases between them. As DNA, the CDR3 is TGTGCCAGCAGCTTGGGGGGCGTAAGGAGCTCTGGGGCCAACGTCCTGACTTTC. Its translation: CASSLGGVRSSGANVLTF. Full variable domain (missing parts from reference TRBV5-6 and TRBJ2-6): DAGVTQSPTHLIKTRGQQVTLRCSPKSGHDTVSWYQQALGQGPQFIFQYYEEEERQRGNFPDRFSGHQFPNYSSELNVNALLLGDSALYLCASSLGGVRSSGANVLTFGAGSRLTVL.

The chain links TRBV4-1 to TRBJ2-5, with 12 bases that match TRBD1. Germline lookup yields CDR1 MGHRA and CDR2 YSYEKL. The J segment lost 4 bases and the V segment lost 3 bases, leaving 6 bases of the junction unmatched. The CDR3 is 16 amino acids. The CDR3 here is CASSHPGQGARETQYF. CDR3 DNA sequence: TGCGCCAGCAGCCACCCGGGACAGGGGGCTCGAGAGACCCAGTACTTC.

The chain recombines TRBV19 with TRBJ2-7; TRBD1 matches at 7 bases. With 6 bases clipped from V and 4 bases from J, the junction kept 12 bases outside the gene matches. The CDR3 covers 15 residues. The germline CDR1 and CDR2 sequences are LNHDA and SQIVND (reference sequence). Written as DNA, the CDR3 is TGTGCCAGTAGCCCGCCTGGGACAGTTCTATACGAGCAGTACTTC. This encodes CASSPPGTVLYEQYF.

The chain recombines TRBV5-1 with TRBJ1-1; TRBD1 matches 8 bases. This CDR3 has 14 residues. Germline assignment: CDR1 SGHRS and CDR2 YFSETQ. V dropped 4 bases and J dropped 5; count of bases not matched to a gene: 7. CDR3: CASSAGQGLTEAFF. DNA for the CDR3: TGCGCCAGCAGCGCCGGACAGGGACTAACTGAAGCTTTCTTT. Combining the CDR3 with reference TRBV5-1 and TRBJ1-1 gives the whole variable domain KAGVTQTPRYLIKTRGQQVTLSCSPISGHRSVSWYQQTPGQGLQFLFEYFSETQRNKGNFPGRFSGRQFSNSRSEMNVSTLELGDSALYLCASSAGQGLTEAFFGQGTRLTVV.

The V gene is TRBV9, the J gene TRBJ2-1, with TRBD1 matching over 7 bases. The trim removed 2 bases at V and 0 bases at J, leaving 2 bases unmatched. This CDR3 spans 15 amino acids. CDR1 SGDLS and CDR2 YYNGEE come from the germline V gene. The CDR3 coding sequence is TGTGCCAGCAGCGTGGGGACAGCCTCCTACAATGAGCAGTTCTTC. Translating gives CASSVGTASYNEQFF.

This clone was detected only a few times. This sequence joins TRBV7-9 and TRBJ2-7; D remains unclear. The CDR3 length is 14 residues. Trimming shortened V by 3 bases and J by 7 bases, and 16 bases separated the two germline ends. Germline CDR1 is SEHNR and CDR2 is FQNEAQ (reference sequence). CDR3 region: CASSFPKSYGEQYF. CDR3 in DNA: TGTGCCAGCAGCTTTCCCAAGTCCTACGGGGAGCAGTACTTC.

V and J are TRBV2 and TRBJ2-7, with a possible D match to TRBD2 (5 bases). CDR1 and CDR2 from the germline V gene are SNHLY and FYNNEI. The CDR3 is 13 amino acids. Trimming stripped 0 bases from V and 7 bases from J, with 10 bases between. Here the CDR3 reads CASSEAGEREQYF. Written as DNA, the CDR3 is TGTGCCAGCAGTGAAGCGGGAGAAAGGGAGCAGTACTTC.

This chain joins TRBV10-3 and TRBJ1-6, with 8 bases fitting TRBD1. CDR1 and CDR2 from the germline V gene are ENHRY and SYGVKD. The CDR3 contains 15 residues. J gave up 8 bases and V 3 bases, and 6 bases lay outside the gene matches. The CDR3 DNA sequence: TGTGCCATCAGTGAAAGGACAGGGATGCATTCACCCCTCCACTTT. This gives the protein CAISERTGMHSPLHF.

The chain uses TRBV13 and TRBJ2-1, with a tentative D call TRBD1 (6 bases). Germline V gene data show CDR1 as PRHDT and CDR2 as FYEKMQ (reference sequence). CDR3 length equals 15 residues. V gave up 5 bases and J gave up 2 bases, with 13 bases separating them. CDR3 protein: CASSPTGTTYNEQFF. The CDR3 region has the DNA TGTGCCAGCAGCCCTACCGGGACAACCTACAATGAGCAGTTCTTC.

This CDR3 reads CASSQEQVSTEAFF. CDR3 nucleotides: TGTGCCAGCAGCCAAGAACAGGTGAGCACTGAAGCTTTCTTT. J is TRBJ1-1 and V is TRBV14; a weak D match, TRBD1 (5 bases). V was cut by 0 bases and J by 4 bases, with 9 bases left in between. Looked up from germline, CDR1 is SGHDN and CDR2 is FVKESK. CDR3 length equals 14 residues. Complete variable domain (other parts from reference TRBV14 and TRBJ1-1): EAGVTQFPSHSVIEKGQTVTLRCDPISGHDNLYWYRRVMGKEIKFLLHFVKESKQDESGMPNNRFLAERTGGTYSTLKVQPAELEDSGVYFCASSQEQVSTEAFFGQGTRLTVV.

This chain joins TRBV11-2 and TRBJ2-7, with TRBD1 as a possible D gene (6 bases). CDR3 size: 15 residues. Germline CDR1 and CDR2: SGHAT and FQNNGV. With 5 bases removed from V and 1 base from J, the gap between germline ends came to 15 bases. This chain's CDR3 is CASSPTPGQSYEQYF. The CDR3, as DNA: TGTGCCAGCAGCCCCACACCCGGACAGTCCTACGAGCAGTACTTC.